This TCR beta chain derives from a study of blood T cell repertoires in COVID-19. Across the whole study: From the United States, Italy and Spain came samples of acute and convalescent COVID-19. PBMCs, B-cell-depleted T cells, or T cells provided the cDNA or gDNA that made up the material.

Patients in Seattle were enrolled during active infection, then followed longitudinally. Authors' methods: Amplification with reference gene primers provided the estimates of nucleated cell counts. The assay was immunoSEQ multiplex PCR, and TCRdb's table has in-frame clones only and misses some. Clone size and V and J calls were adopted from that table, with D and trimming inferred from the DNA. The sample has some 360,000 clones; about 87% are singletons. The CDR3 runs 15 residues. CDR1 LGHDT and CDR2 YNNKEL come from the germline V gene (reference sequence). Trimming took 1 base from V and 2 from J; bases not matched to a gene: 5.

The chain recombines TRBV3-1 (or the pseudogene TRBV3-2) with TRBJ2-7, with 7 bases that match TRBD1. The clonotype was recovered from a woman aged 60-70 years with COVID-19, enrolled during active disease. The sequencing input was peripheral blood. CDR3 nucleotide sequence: TGTGCCAGCAGCCAAGGCCCAGGGGGTGCCTACGAGCAGTACTTC. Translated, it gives CASSQGPGGAYEQYF.